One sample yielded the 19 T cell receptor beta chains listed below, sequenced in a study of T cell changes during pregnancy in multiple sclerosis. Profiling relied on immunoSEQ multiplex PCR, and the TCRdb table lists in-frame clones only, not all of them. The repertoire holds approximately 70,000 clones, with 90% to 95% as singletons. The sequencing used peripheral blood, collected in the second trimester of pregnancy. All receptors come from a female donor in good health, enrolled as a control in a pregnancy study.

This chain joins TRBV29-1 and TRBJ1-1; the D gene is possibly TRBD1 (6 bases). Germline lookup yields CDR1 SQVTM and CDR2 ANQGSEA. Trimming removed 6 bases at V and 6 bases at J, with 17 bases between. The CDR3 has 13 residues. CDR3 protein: CSVGDRPGAEAFF. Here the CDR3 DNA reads TGCAGCGTGGGAGACAGGCCGGGCGCTGAAGCTTTCTTT.

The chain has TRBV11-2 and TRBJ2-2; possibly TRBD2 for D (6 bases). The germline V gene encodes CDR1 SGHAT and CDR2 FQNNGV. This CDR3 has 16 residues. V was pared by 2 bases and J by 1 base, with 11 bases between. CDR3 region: CASSLTWEVNTGELFF. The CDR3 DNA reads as TGTGCCAGCAGCTTAACGTGGGAGGTGAACACCGGGGAGCTGTTTTTT.

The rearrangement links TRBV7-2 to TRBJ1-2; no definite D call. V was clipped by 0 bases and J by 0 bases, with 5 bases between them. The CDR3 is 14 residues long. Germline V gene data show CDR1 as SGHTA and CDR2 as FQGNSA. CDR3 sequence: CASSLAGANYGYTF. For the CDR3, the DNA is TGTGCCAGCAGCTTAGCCGGGGCTAACTATGGCTACACCTTC.

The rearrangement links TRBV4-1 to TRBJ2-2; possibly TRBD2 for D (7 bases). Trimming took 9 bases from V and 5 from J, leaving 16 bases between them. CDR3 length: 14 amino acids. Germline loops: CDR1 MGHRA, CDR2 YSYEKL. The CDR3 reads CASKGGGWTGELFF. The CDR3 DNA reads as TGCGCCAGTAAGGGAGGGGGATGGACCGGGGAGCTGTTTTTT.

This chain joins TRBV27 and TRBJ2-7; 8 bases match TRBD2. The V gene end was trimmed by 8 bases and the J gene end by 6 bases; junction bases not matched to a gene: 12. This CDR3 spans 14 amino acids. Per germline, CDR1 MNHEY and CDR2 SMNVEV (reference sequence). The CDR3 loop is CASSLGLGASEQYF. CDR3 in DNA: TGTGCCAGCTCTCTGGGACTAGGGGCCTCCGAGCAGTACTTC.

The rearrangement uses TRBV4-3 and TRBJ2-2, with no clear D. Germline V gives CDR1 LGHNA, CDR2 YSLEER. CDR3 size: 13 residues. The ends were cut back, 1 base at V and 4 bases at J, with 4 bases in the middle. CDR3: CASSQVSTGELFF. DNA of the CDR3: TGCGCCAGCAGCCAAGTTAGCACCGGGGAGCTGTTTTTT.

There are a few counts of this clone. DNA of the CDR3: TGTGCCAGCAGCCCCCAGCGGGAGGTAACAGATACGCAGTATTTT. Its protein is CASSPQREVTDTQYF. The chain uses TRBV5-5 and TRBJ2-3; 9 bases line up with TRBD2. The CDR3 is made up of 15 amino acids. Trimming at V came to 4 bases and at J to 3 bases, leaving 6 bases not matched to a gene. CDR1 and CDR2 (germline): SGHKS, YYEKEE (reference sequence). The entire variable domain, with the rest obtained from reference TRBV5-5 and TRBJ2-3, is as follows: DAGVTQSPTHLIKTRGQQVTLRCSPISGHKSVSWYQQVLGQGPQFIFQYYEKEERGRGNFPDRFSARQFPNYSSELNVNALLLGDSALYLCASSPQREVTDTQYFGPGTRLTVL.

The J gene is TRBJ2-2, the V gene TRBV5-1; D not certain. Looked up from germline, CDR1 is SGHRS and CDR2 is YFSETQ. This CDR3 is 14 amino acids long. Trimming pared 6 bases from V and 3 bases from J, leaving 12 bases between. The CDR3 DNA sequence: TGCGCCAGCAAGGCTAGTGGCCACACCGGGGAGCTGTTTTTT. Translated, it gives CASKASGHTGELFF.

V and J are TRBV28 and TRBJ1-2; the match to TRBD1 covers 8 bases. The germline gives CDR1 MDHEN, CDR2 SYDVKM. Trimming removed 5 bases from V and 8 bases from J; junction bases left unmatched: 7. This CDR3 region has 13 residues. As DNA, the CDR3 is TGTGCCAGCAGTCTTCAGGGGGCGAGGGGCTACACCTTC. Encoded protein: CASSLQGARGYTF.

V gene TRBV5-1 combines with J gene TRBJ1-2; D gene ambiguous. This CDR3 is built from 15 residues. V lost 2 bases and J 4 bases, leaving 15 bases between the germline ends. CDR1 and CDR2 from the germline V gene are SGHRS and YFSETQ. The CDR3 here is CASSLTGPGSYGYTF. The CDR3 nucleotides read TGCGCCAGCAGCTTAACCGGACCGGGAAGCTATGGCTACACCTTC. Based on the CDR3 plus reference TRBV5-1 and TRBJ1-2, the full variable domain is KAGVTQTPRYLIKTRGQQVTLSCSPISGHRSVSWYQQTPGQGLQFLFEYFSETQRNKGNFPGRFSGRQFSNSRSEMNVSTLELGDSALYLCASSLTGPGSYGYTFGSGTRLTVV.

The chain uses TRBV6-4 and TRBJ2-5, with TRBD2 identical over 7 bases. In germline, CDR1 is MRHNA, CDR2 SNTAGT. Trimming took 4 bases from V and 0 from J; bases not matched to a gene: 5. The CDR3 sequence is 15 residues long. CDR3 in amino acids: CASSVNGGNQETQYF. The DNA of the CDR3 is TGTGCCAGCAGTGTGAACGGGGGGAACCAAGAGACCCAGTACTTC.

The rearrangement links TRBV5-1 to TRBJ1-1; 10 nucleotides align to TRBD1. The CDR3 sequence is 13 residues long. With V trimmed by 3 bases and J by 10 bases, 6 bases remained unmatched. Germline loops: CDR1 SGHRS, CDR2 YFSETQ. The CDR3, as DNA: TGCGCCAGCAGCTCGGGACAGGGGCCTATAGCTTTCTTT. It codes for CASSSGQGPIAFF.

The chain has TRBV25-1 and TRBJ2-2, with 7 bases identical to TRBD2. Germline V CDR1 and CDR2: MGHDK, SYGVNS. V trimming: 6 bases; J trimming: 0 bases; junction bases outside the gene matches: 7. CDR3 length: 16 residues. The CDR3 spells CASSGRGLPNTGELFF. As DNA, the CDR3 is TGTGCCAGCAGCGGAAGGGGACTACCGAACACCGGGGAGCTGTTTTTT.

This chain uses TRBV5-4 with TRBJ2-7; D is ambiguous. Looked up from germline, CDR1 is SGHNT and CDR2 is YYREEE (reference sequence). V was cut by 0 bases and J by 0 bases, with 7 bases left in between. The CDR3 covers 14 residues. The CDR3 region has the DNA TGTGCCAGCAGCTTGGACGGCGGCTCCTACGAGCAGTACTTC. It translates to CASSLDGGSYEQYF.

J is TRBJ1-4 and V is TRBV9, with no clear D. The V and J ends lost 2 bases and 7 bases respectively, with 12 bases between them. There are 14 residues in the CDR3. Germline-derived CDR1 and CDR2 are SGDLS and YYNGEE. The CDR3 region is CASSVSGFSEKLFF. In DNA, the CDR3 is TGTGCCAGCAGCGTGAGTGGTTTTAGTGAAAAACTGTTTTTT.

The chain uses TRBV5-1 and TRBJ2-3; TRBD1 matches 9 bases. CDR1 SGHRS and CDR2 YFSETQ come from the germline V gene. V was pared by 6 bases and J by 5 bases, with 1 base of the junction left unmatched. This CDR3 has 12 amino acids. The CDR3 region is CASNRGQDTQYF. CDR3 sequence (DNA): TGCGCCAGCAACAGGGGGCAAGATACGCAGTATTTT. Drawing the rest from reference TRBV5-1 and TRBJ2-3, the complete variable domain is KAGVTQTPRYLIKTRGQQVTLSCSPISGHRSVSWYQQTPGQGLQFLFEYFSETQRNKGNFPGRFSGRQFSNSRSEMNVSTLELGDSALYLCASNRGQDTQYFGPGTRLTVL.

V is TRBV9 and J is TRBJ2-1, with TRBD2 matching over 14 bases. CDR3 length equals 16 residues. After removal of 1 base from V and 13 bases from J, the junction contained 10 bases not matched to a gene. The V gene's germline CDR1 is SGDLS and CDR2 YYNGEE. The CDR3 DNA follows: TGTGCCAGCAGCGTAAATACGGGCGGGACTAGCGGGAGACAGTTCTTC. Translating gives CASSVNTGGTSGRQFF.

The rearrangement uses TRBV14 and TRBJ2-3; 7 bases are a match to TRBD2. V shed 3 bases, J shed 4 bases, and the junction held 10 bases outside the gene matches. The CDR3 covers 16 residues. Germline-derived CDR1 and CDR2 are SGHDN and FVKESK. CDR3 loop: CASSQPLAGVADTQYF. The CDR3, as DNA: TGTGCCAGCAGCCAGCCCCTTGCGGGAGTGGCAGATACGCAGTATTTT.

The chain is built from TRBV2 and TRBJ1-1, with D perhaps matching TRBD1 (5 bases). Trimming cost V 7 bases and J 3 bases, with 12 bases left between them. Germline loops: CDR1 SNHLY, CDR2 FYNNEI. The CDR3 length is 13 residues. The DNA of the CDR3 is TGTGCCAGCACAGGACACCGGGACACTGAAGCTTTCTTT. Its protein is CASTGHRDTEAFF. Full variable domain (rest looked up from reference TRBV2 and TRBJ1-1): EPEVTQTPSHQVTQMGQEVILRCVPISNHLYFYWYRQILGQKVEFLVSFYNNEISEKSEIFDDQFSVERPDGSNFTLKIRSTKLEDSAMYFCASTGHRDTEAFFGQGTRLTVV.